This T cell receptor beta chain was observed in a study of shared clonotypes between healthy human individuals. CD45RO-negative, CCR7-positively selected cells formed the naive CD8 fraction, excluding terminally differentiated effector memory CD45RA+ cells. For sorted subsets, approximately 180 ng DNA per replicate equaled about 31,000 T cell genomes. Method: immunoSEQ multiplex PCR; TCRdb's copy keeps in-frame clones and lacks some. Of over 2,000,000 clones listed, just over 90% are singletons. General observations from the study: A generally larger estimated richness was seen in naive subsets than in memory subsets. Clonotype sharing among the donors was expected to vary with sequencing depth. When naive CD4 clonotypes were compared across a handful of donors, roughly 4.9% were shared.

As concerns this clone: Antigen unknown.

The germline V gene encodes CDR1 SGHDN and CDR2 FVKESK. This CDR3 is 15 amino acids long. Trimming stripped 0 bases from V and 6 bases from J, with 12 bases between. This clonotype originated in a man aged 18 to 30 in good health. Some clones in this sample may be carry-over from other donors' samples. The sequenced sample consisted of naive CD8+ T cells from PBMCs. The chain is built from TRBV14 and TRBJ2-1; possible D gene TRBD2, 5 bases. CDR3 coding DNA: TGTGCCAGCAGCCAAGATGGCCTAGCCGGCAATGAGCAGTTCTTC. Protein: CASSQDGLAGNEQFF.